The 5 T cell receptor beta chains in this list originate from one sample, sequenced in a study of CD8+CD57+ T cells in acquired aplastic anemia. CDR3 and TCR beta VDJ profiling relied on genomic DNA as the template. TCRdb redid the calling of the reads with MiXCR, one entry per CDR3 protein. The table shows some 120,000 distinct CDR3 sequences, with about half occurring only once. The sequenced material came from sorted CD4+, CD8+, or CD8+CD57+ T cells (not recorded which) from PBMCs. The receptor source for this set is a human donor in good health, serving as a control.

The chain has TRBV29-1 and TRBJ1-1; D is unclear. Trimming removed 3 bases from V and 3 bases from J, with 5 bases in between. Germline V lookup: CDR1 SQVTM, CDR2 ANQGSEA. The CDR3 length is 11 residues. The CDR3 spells CSVDPDTEAFF. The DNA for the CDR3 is TGCAGCGTTGACCCTGACACTGAAGCTTTCTTT.

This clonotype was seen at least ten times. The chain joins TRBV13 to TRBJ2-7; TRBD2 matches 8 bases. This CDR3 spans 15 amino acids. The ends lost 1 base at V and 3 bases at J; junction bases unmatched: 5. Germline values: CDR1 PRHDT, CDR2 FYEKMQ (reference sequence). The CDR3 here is CASSLVAGGNYEQYF. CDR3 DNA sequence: TGTGCCAGCAGCTTAGTTGCGGGGGGCAACTACGAGCAGTACTTC.

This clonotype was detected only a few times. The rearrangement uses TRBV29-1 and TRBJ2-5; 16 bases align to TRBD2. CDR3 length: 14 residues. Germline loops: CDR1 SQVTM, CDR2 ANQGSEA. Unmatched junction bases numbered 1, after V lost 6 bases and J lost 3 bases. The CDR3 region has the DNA TGCAGCGTGGGGACTAGCGGGGGGGAAGAGACCCAGTACTTC. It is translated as CSVGTSGGEETQYF.

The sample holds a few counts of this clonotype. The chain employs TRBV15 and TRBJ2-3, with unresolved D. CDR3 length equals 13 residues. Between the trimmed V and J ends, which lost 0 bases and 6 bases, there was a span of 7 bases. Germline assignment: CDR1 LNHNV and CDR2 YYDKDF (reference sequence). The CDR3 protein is CATSRDPGDTQYF. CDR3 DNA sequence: TGTGCCACCAGCAGAGACCCCGGCGATACGCAGTATTTT.

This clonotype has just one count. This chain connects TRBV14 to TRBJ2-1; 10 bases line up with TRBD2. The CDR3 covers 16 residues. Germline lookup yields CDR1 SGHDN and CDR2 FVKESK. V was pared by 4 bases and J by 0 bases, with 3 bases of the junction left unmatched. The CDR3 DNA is TGTGCCAGCAGCCCTAGCGGGAGTCGCTCCTACAATGAGCAGTTCTTC. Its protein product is CASSPSGSRSYNEQFF.